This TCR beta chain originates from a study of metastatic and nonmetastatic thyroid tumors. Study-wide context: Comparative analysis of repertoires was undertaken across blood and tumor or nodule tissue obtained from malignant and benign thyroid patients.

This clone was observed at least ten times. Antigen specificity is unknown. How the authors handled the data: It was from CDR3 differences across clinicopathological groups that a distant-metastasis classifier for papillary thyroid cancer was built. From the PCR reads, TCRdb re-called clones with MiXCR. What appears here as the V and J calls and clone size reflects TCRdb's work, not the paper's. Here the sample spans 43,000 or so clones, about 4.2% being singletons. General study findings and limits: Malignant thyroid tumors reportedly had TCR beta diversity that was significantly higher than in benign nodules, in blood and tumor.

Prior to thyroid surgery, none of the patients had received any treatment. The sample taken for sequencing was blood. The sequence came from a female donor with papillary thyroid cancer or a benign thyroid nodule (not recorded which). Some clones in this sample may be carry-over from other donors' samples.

CDR3: CASSIYREGTGELFF. CDR3 coding DNA: TGTGCCAGTAGTATTTACAGGGAAGGCACCGGGGAGCTGTTTTTT. The chain couples TRBV19 to TRBJ2-2; perhaps TRBD1 as D (6 bases). CDR3 length equals 15 residues. Looked up from germline, CDR1 is LNHDA and CDR2 is SQIVND (reference sequence). Trimming took off 3 bases at V and 4 bases at J, with 12 bases between the two ends.